The 17 T cell receptor beta chains in this list originate from one sample, sequenced in a study of neurological immune-mediated disorders. In TCRdb, the 5' RACE reads were re-called with MiXCR into one record per CDR3 protein. Of tens of thousands of distinct CDR3 sequences in the sample, approximately 7% were seen once. The sequenced material came from CD4+ T cells from blood. The receptors were sampled from a man aged 45-65 years in good health.

At least ten counts were recorded for this clonotype. This chain uses TRBV29-1 with TRBJ1-1; D is perhaps TRBD1 (5 bases). The CDR3 totals 13 residues. V was shortened by 1 base and J by 8 bases, with 14 bases between the two germline ends. Looked up from germline, CDR1 is SQVTM and CDR2 is ANQGSEA. CDR3 DNA: TGCAGCGTTGAAGGCAGGGCTCGAAGAGAAGCTTTCTTT. Protein: CSVEGRARREAFF.

This clonotype was counted between two and nine times. The gene calls are TRBV5-1 and TRBJ2-5; 12 nucleotides agree with TRBD2. Trimming at V came to 4 bases and at J to 2 bases, leaving 12 bases not matched to a gene. The CDR3 length is 18 residues. CDR1 is SGHRS and CDR2 is YFSETQ in the germline V gene. DNA for the CDR3: TGCGCCAGCAGCCATCCGAAAATACTAGCGGGGGGACAAGAGACCCAGTACTTC. This codes for CASSHPKILAGGQETQYF.

This clonotype has at least ten counts. The CDR3, as DNA: TGTGCCAGCAGTTCGGACACCTTCTATGGCTACACCTTC. Translating it yields CASSSDTFYGYTF. The chain joins TRBV6-2 or TRBV6-3 to TRBJ1-2, with D perhaps TRBD1 (5 bases). CDR3 length: 13 amino acids. CDR1 and CDR2 from the germline V gene are MNHEY and SVGEGT. V was shortened by 4 bases and J by 4 bases, with 10 bases between the two germline ends.

This clonotype was observed many times. The chain has TRBV6-5 and TRBJ2-1; the D gene is possibly TRBD1 (6 bases). The CDR3 has 14 amino acids. Trimming removed 5 bases at V and 10 bases at J, with 18 bases between. CDR1 is MNHEY and CDR2 is SVGAGI in the germline V gene. CDR3 nucleotides: TGTGCCAGCAGTCCCCGGGACACCATCACCGAGCAGTTCTTC. Amino acid sequence: CASSPRDTITEQFF.

At least ten counts were recorded for this clonotype. The chain is built from TRBV12-3 or TRBV12-4 and TRBJ2-7; TRBD1 or TRBD2 may be the D gene (6 bases each). The CDR3 consists of 14 residues. The V gene lost 6 bases and the J gene lost 4 bases, with 16 bases spanning the gap. CDR3 DNA sequence: TGTGCCAGCAGCCGGTCGGGGGCCCGATACGAGCAGTACTTC. The encoded protein is CASSRSGARYEQYF.

The sample holds many counts of this clonotype. The chain combines TRBV20-1 with TRBJ1-4, with TRBD1 identical over 7 bases. CDR3 size: 13 residues. Germline CDR1 is DFQATT and CDR2 is SNEGSKA (reference sequence). Written as DNA, the CDR3 is TGCAGCTTCCGGGACAGCCGAAATGAAAAACTGTTTTTT. It specifies CSFRDSRNEKLFF.

This clonotype was recorded at least ten times. The chain joins TRBV3-1 to TRBJ2-5, with TRBD2 matching over 14 bases. V lost 0 bases, J lost 3 bases, and 3 bases stayed unmatched. The CDR3 totals 17 residues. CDR1 and CDR2 from the germline V gene are LGHDT and YNNKEL (reference sequence). CDR3 sequence: CASSQDMGLAGEETQYF. CDR3 in DNA: TGTGCCAGCAGCCAAGATATGGGACTAGCGGGAGAAGAGACCCAGTACTTC.

The table lists this clonotype with many counts. The chain combines TRBV20-1 with TRBJ2-4; 9 positions agree with TRBD2. The CDR3 sequence is 17 residues long. The junction had 14 bases not matched to a gene; V was cut back by 1 base and J by 7 bases. Germline CDR1 reads DFQATT; CDR2 reads SNEGSKA (reference sequence). The CDR3 region has the DNA TGCAGTGCTAGAGTCTCGCAGCGGGAGGAGCATTGGAACATTCAGTACTTC. It specifies CSARVSQREEHWNIQYF.

This clonotype was counted at least ten times. This chain joins TRBV18 and TRBJ2-3, with 12 bases that match TRBD2. The J segment lost 5 bases and the V segment lost 0 bases, leaving 6 bases of the junction unmatched. Germline CDR1 is KGHSH and CDR2 is LQKENI. The CDR3 is made up of 17 amino acids. CDR3 sequence (DNA): TGTGCCAGCTCACCACCGACTAGCGGGAGAATTGGAGATACGCAGTATTTT. It is translated as CASSPPTSGRIGDTQYF.

This clonotype appeared many times. The rearrangement uses TRBV10-3 and TRBJ1-2; D gene unclear. Germline loops: CDR1 ENHRY, CDR2 SYGVKD. The CDR3 length is 15 residues. Deletions cut 0 bases from V and 1 base from J, with 9 bases between. CDR3 in DNA: TGTGCCATCAGTGAGTCGTCGGGTTATAACTATGGCTACACCTTC. Translation: CAISESSGYNYGYTF.

The table lists this clonotype with many counts. This chain uses TRBV11-2 with TRBJ2-5, with TRBD1 matching over 9 bases. Germline CDR1 reads SGHAT; CDR2 reads FQNNGV. V lost 5 bases and J lost 4; bases outside the gene matches: 5. CDR3 length: 14 residues. The chain's CDR3 is CASSTQQGAETQYF. The CDR3 bases are TGTGCCAGCAGCACACAACAGGGGGCAGAGACCCAGTACTTC.

Ten or more counts support this clonotype. The chain couples TRBV7-2 to TRBJ2-2; no reliable D call. Trimming took off 5 bases at V and 6 bases at J, with 7 bases between the two ends. CDR1 SGHTA and CDR2 FQGNSA come from the germline V gene. The CDR3 loop spans 12 amino acids. The CDR3 sequence: CASSPRPGELFF. Here the CDR3 DNA reads TGTGCCAGCAGCCCCCGCCCCGGGGAGCTGTTTTTT.

This clonotype appeared many times. This chain connects TRBV5-1 to TRBJ2-3, with a weak D call TRBD2 (5 bases). The V and J ends lost 5 bases and 6 bases respectively, with 7 bases between them. From germline, CDR1 is SGHRS and CDR2 YFSETQ. This CDR3 comprises 11 residues. Here the CDR3 reads CASRSGDTQYF. In DNA, the CDR3 is TGCGCCAGCAGATCGGGGGATACGCAGTATTTT.

The sample holds a few counts of this clonotype. The chain uses TRBV5-4 and TRBJ2-5; 10 bases line up with TRBD2. Germline CDR1 SGHNT, CDR2 YYREEE (reference sequence). V gave up 6 bases and J gave up 5 bases; unmatched junction bases: 4. This CDR3 region has 13 residues. The CDR3 loop reads CASTLAGDETQYF. CDR3 in DNA: TGTGCCAGCACCCTAGCGGGAGACGAGACCCAGTACTTC. The full variable domain, in which reference TRBV5-4 and TRBJ2-5 provide the parts outside the CDR3, is ETGVTQSPTHLIKTRGQQVTLRCSSQSGHNTVSWYQQALGQGPQFIFQYYREEENGRGNFPPRFSGLQFPNYSSELNVNALELDDSALYLCASTLAGDETQYFGPGTRLLVL.

This clonotype appeared many times. In DNA, the CDR3 is TGTGCCAGCAGTTACTCGCAGAGAGAGCAGTACTTC. Its protein is CASSYSQREQYF. The chain couples TRBV6-2 or TRBV6-3 to TRBJ2-7; D gene unclear. The germline V gene encodes CDR1 MNHEY and CDR2 SVGEGT. This CDR3 has 12 amino acids. The V and J ends lost 0 bases and 7 bases respectively, with 7 bases between them.

This clonotype was counted between two and nine times. The chain is built from TRBV5-4 and TRBJ1-6; D unresolved. The germline gives CDR1 SGHNT, CDR2 YYREEE (reference sequence). Deletions cut 0 bases from V and 3 bases from J, with 10 bases between. The CDR3 is made up of 16 amino acids. CDR3 in amino acids: CASSLVQTSYNSPLHF. In DNA form, the CDR3 reads TGTGCCAGCAGCTTGGTGCAGACCAGCTATAATTCACCCCTCCACTTT.

In its sample, this clonotype was seen many times. The V gene is TRBV10-3, the J gene TRBJ2-1, with 9 nucleotides matching TRBD2. Trimming removed 2 bases from V and 4 bases from J; junction bases left unmatched: 6. CDR1 is ENHRY, CDR2 SYGVKD, per germline. This CDR3 has 16 amino acids. The CDR3 loop reads CAISEGATSGYNEQFF. CDR3 coding DNA: TGTGCCATCAGTGAGGGGGCGACTAGCGGATACAATGAGCAGTTCTTC.